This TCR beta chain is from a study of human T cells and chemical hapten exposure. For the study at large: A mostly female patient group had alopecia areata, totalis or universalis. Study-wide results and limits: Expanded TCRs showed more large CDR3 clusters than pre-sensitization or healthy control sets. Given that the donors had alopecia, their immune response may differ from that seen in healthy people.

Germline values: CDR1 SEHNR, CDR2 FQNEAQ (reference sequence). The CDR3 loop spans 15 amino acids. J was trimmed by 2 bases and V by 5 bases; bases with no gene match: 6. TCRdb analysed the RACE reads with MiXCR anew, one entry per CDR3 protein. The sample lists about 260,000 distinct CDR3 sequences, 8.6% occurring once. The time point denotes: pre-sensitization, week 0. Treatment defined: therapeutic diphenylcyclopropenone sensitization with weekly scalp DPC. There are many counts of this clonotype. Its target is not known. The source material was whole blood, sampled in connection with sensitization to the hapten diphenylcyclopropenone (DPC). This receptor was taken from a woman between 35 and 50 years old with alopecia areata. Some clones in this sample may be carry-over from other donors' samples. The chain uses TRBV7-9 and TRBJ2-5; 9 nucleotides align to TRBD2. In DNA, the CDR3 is TGTGCCAGCAGCATACCGACTAGCGGACAAGAGACCCAGTACTTC. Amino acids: CASSIPTSGQETQYF. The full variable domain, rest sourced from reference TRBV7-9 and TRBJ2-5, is DTGVSQNPRHKITKRGQNVTFRCDPISEHNRLYWYRQTLGQGPEFLTYFQNEAQLEKSRLLSDRFSAERPKGSFSTLEIQRTEQGDSAMYLCASSIPTSGQETQYFGPGTRLLVL.